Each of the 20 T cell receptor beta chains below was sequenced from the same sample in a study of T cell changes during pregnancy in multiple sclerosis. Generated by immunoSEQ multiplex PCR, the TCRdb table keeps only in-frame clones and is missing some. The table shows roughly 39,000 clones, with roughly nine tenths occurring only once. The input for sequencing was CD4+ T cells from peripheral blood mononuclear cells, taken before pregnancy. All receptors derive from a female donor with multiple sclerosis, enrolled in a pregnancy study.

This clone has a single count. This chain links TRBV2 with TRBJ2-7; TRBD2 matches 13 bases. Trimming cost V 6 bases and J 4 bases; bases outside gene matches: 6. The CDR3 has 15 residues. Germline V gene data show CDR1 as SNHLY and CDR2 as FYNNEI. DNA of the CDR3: TGTGCCAGCAGCCCCAGGACTAGCGGGAGTTACGAGCAGTACTTC. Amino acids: CASSPRTSGSYEQYF.

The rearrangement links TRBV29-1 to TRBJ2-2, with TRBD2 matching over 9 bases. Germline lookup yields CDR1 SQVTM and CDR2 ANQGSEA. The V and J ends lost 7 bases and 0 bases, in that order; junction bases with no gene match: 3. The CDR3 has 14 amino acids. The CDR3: CSGASGANTGELFF. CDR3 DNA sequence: TGCAGCGGGGCTAGCGGGGCGAACACCGGGGAGCTGTTTTTT.

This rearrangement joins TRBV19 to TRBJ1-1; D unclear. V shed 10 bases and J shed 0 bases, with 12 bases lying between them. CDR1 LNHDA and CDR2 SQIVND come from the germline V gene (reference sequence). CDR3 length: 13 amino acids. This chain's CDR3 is CATKTRMNTEAFF. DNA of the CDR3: TGTGCCACCAAGACACGGATGAACACTGAAGCTTTCTTT.

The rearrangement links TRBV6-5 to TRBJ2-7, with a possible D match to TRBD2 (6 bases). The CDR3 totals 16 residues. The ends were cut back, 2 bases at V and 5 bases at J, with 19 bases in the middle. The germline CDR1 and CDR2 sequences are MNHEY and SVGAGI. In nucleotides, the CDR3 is TGTGCCAGCAGTTACCGTCGGGTGGGGGGTCACAACGAGCAGTACTTC. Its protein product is CASSYRRVGGHNEQYF.

CDR3 sequence reads: CASSLIAGSGQETQYF. The CDR3 region has the DNA TGTGCCAGCAGCTTAATAGCGGGATCGGGACAAGAGACCCAGTACTTC. The gene calls are TRBV5-4 and TRBJ2-5; 8 bases are shared with TRBD2. From germline, CDR1 is SGHNT and CDR2 YYREEE (reference sequence). With 2 bases clipped from V and 2 bases from J, the junction kept 8 bases outside the gene matches. The CDR3 has 16 amino acids.

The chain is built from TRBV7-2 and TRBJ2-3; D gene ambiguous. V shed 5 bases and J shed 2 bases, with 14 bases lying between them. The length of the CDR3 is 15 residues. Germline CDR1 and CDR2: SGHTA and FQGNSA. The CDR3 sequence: CASSRNRDHTDTQYF. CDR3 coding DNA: TGTGCCAGCAGCCGCAACCGCGATCACACAGATACGCAGTATTTT.

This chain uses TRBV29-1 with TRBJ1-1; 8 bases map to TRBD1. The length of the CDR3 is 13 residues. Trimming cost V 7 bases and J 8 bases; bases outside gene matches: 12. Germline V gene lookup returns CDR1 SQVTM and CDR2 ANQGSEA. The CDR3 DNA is TGCAGCGCGCAGGGGGCCCCCACCAGAGAAGCTTTCTTT. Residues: CSAQGAPTREAFF.

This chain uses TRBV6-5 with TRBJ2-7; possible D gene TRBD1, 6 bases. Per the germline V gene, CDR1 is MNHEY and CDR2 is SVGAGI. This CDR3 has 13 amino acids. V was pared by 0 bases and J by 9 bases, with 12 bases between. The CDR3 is CASSYSKGVGQYF. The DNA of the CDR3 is TGTGCCAGCAGTTACTCTAAGGGGGTTGGGCAGTACTTC.

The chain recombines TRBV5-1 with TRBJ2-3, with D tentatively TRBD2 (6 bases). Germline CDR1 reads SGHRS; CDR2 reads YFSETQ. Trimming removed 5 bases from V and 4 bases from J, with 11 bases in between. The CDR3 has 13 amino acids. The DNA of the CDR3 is TGCGCCAGCAGTCCACTAGCTTCAGATACGCAGTATTTT. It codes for CASSPLASDTQYF.

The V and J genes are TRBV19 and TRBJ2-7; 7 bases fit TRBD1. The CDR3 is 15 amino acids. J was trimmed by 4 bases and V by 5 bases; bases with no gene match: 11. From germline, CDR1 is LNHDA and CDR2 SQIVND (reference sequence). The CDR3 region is CASSEPGQKRYEQYF. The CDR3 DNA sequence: TGTGCCAGTAGTGAACCGGGACAGAAGAGATACGAGCAGTACTTC.

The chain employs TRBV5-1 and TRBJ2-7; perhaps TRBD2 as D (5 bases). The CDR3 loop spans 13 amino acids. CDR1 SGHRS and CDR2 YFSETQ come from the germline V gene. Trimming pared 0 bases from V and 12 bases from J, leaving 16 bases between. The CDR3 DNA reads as TGCGCCAGCAGCTTGGGAACGGACTCACCAAGGTACTTC. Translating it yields CASSLGTDSPRYF.

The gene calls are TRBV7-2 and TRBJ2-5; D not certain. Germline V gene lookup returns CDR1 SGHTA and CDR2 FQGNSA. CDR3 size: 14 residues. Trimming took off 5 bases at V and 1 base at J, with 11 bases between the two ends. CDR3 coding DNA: TGTGCCAGCAGCACCTCTCGCGGCCAAGAGACCCAGTACTTC. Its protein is CASSTSRGQETQYF.

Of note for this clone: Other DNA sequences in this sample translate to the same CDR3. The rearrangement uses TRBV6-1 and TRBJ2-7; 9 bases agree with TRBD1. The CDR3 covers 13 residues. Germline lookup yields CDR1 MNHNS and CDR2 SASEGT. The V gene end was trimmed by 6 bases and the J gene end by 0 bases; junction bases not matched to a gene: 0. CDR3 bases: TGTGCCAGCAGGGACAGGGGCTCCTACGAGCAGTACTTC. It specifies CASRDRGSYEQYF.

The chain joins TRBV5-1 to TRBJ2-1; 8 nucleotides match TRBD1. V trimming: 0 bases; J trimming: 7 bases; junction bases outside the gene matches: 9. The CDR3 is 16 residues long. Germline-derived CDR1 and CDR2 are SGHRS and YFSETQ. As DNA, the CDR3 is TGCGCCAGCAGCTTGGAGCAGGGGGCCCCGGGAAATGAGCAGTTCTTC. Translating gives CASSLEQGAPGNEQFF.

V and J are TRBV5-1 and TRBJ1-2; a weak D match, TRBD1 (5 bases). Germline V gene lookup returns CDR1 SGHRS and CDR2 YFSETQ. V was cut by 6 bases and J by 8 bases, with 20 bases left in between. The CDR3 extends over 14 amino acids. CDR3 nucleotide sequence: TGCGCCAGCACACCTCGTGGCAGGGAGGGCGGCTACACCTTC. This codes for CASTPRGREGGYTF.

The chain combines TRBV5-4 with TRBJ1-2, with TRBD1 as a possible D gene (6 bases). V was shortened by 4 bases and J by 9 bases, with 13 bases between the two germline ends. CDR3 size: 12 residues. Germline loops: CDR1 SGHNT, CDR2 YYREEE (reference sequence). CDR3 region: CASSLGQLSYTF. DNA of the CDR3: TGTGCCAGCAGCCTTGGACAGTTAAGCTACACCTTC.

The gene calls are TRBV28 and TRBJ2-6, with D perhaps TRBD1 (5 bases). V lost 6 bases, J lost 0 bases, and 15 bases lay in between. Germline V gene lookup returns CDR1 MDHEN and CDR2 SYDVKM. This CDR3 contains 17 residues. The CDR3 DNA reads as TGTGCCAGCAGGGCGTCGGGCAGGGACTCTGGGGCCAACGTCCTGACTTTC. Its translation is CASRASGRDSGANVLTF.

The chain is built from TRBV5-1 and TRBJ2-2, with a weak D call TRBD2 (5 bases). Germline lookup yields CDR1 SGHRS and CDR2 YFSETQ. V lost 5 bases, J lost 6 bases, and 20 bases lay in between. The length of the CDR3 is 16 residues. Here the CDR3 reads CASSPGRGESPGELFF. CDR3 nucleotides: TGCGCCAGCAGTCCGGGTCGGGGAGAGTCGCCCGGGGAGCTGTTTTTT.

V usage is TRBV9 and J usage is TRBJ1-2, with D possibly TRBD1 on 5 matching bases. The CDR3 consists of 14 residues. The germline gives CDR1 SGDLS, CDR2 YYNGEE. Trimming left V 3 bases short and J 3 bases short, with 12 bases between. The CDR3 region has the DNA TGTGCCAGCAGCGCGGACATAAGGCACTATGGCTACACCTTC. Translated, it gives CASSADIRHYGYTF.

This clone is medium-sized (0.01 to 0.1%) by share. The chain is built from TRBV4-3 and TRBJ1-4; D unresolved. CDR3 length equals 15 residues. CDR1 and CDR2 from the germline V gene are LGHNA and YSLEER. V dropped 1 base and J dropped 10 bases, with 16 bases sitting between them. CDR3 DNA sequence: TGCGCCAGCAGCCAAGTTGGAGGTTTAGCGTCAAAACTGTTTTTT. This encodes CASSQVGGLASKLFF.